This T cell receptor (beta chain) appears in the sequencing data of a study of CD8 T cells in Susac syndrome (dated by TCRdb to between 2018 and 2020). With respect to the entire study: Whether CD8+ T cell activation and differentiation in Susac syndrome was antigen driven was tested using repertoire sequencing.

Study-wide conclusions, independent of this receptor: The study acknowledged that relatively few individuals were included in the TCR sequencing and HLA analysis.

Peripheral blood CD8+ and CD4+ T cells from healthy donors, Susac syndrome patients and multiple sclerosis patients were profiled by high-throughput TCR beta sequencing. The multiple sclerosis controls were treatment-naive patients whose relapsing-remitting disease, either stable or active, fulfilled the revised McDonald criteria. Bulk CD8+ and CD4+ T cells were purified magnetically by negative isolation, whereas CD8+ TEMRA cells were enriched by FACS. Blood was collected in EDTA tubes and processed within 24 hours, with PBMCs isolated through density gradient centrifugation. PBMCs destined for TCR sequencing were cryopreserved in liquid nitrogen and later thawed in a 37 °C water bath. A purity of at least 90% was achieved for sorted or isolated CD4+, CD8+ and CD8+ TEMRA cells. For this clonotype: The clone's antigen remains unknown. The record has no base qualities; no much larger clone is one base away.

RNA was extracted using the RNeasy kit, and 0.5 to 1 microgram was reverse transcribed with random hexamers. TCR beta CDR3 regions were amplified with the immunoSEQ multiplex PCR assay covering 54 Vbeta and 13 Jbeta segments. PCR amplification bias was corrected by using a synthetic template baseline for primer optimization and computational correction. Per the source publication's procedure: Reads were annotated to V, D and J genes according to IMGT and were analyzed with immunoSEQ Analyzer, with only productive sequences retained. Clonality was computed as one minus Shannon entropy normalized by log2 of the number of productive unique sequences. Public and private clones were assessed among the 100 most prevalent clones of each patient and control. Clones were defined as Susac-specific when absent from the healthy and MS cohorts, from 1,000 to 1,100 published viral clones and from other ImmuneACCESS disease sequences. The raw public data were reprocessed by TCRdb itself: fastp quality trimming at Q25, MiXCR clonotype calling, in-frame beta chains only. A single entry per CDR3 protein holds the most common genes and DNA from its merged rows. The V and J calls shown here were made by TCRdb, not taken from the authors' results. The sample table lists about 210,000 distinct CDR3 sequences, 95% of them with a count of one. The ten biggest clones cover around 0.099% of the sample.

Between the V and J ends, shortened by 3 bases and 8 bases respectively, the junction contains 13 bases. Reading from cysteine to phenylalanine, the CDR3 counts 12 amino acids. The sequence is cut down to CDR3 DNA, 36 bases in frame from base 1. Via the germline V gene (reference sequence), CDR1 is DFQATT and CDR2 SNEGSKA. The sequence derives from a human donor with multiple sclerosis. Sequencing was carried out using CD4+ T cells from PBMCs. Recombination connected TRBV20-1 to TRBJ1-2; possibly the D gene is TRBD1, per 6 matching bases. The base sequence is TGCAGTGCTAGGAACAGGGCGGGAGGCTACACCTTC. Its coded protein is CSARNRAGGYTF.